One sample yielded the 5 T cell receptor beta chains listed below, sequenced in a study of OX40 agonist ivuxolimab in advanced cancers. Profiling relied on immunoSEQ multiplex PCR, and the TCRdb table lists in-frame clones only, not all of them. This sample has tens of thousands of clones, with about 93% found just once. This specimen was CD4+ or CD8+ T cells sorted from blood, taken in a trial of the OX40 agonist ivuxolimab. The receptors here all came from an adult with an advanced solid tumor such as melanoma, head and neck, liver or kidney cancer.

The chain joins TRBV9 to TRBJ2-2, with D perhaps TRBD2 (5 bases). This CDR3 comprises 15 residues. CDR1 is SGDLS, CDR2 YYNGEE, per germline. V dropped 0 bases and J dropped 6 bases, with 12 bases sitting between them. The CDR3 DNA sequence: TGTGCCAGCAGCGTAGCTCTTGGGGAGTCCGGGGAGCTGTTTTTT. This sequence encodes CASSVALGESGELFF.

V usage is TRBV11-1 and J usage is TRBJ2-7; D remains unclear. The V end lost 2 bases, the J end lost 5 bases, and 19 bases lay between the germline ends. There are 16 residues in the CDR3. Looked up from germline, CDR1 is SGHAT and CDR2 is FQDESV (reference sequence). Here the CDR3 reads CASSLNFGASTDEQYF. The CDR3 DNA reads TGTGCCAGCAGCTTAAATTTTGGAGCTAGTACCGACGAGCAGTACTTC.

V gene TRBV27 combines with J gene TRBJ2-2, with 9 bases aligning to TRBD1. V lost 6 bases to trimming and J lost 7 bases; unmatched junction nucleotides: 0. CDR1 and CDR2 from the germline V gene are MNHEY and SMNVEV (reference sequence). The CDR3 loop spans 12 amino acids. This CDR3 is CASRTGGGELFF. The CDR3 nucleotides are TGTGCCAGCAGGACAGGGGGCGGGGAGCTGTTTTTT.

The genes are TRBV30 and TRBJ1-3, with 10 positions matching TRBD1. With 2 bases clipped from V and 1 base from J, the junction kept 2 bases outside the gene matches. CDR1 GTSNPN and CDR2 SVGIG come from the germline V gene (reference sequence). The CDR3 contains 15 residues. CDR3 loop: CAWSLGQGSGNTIYF. CDR3 in DNA: TGTGCCTGGAGTCTGGGACAGGGGTCTGGAAACACCATATATTTT.

The chain recombines TRBV30 with TRBJ2-7; 10 bases align to TRBD2. Germline values: CDR1 GTSNPN, CDR2 SVGIG (reference sequence). The CDR3 totals 14 residues. The trim removed 7 bases at V and 0 bases at J, leaving 6 bases unmatched. CDR3 sequence: CASSGSPSSYEQYF. For the CDR3, the DNA is TGTGCCTCTAGCGGGAGCCCCAGCTCCTACGAGCAGTACTTC.